Below, 25 T cell receptor beta chains from the same sample are listed, as sequenced in a study of T cell responses to AZD1222 COVID-19 vaccine. TCRdb's copy holds only in-frame clones and misses some; the assay was immunoSEQ multiplex PCR. The table has approximately 92,000 clones, 86% seen once. Sequences were derived from peripheral blood, sampled on day 0 of AZD1222 vaccination. The receptor set was obtained from an adult in good health.

The gene calls are TRBV10-3 and TRBJ1-2; D is undetermined. The CDR3 runs 16 residues. Trimming removed 0 bases at V and 1 base at J, with 12 bases between. CDR1 ENHRY and CDR2 SYGVKD come from the germline V gene. The CDR3 DNA reads as TGTGCCATCAGTGAGTCCGGATATTACCTTAACTATGGCTACACCTTC. Translating it yields CAISESGYYLNYGYTF.

The CDR3 sequence: CASKLDYRAQGVYGYTF. CDR3 sequence (DNA): TGTGCCAGTAAGCTGGATTACAGGGCACAGGGGGTCTATGGCTACACCTTC. This chain uses TRBV19 with TRBJ1-2; TRBD1 aligns across 8 bases. CDR1 is LNHDA and CDR2 is SQIVND in the germline V gene (reference sequence). This CDR3 comprises 17 residues. Losses at the gene ends were 7 bases for V and 4 bases for J; bases not matched to a gene: 17.

The chain is built from TRBV19 and TRBJ1-5, with 8 bases matching TRBD1. The CDR3 is 14 amino acids. CDR1 is LNHDA, CDR2 SQIVND, per germline (reference sequence). V trimming: 4 bases; J trimming: 11 bases; junction bases outside the gene matches: 10. The CDR3 region has the DNA TGTGCCAGTAGTACCACAGGGGGGAAATCAGCCCAGCATTTT. Translating it yields CASSTTGGKSAQHF.

This sequence joins TRBV5-4 and TRBJ1-2; 8 bases are a match to TRBD1. The CDR3 spans 14 residues. Unmatched junction bases numbered 8, after V lost 3 bases and J lost 7 bases. CDR1 is SGHNT, CDR2 YYREEE, per germline (reference sequence). For the CDR3, the DNA is TGTGCCAGCAGCTCCTTTGACAGGGGTGGTGGCTACACCTTC. Its translation: CASSSFDRGGGYTF.

This chain connects TRBV19 to TRBJ1-2; a weak D match, TRBD1 (6 bases). The CDR3 runs 14 residues. Deletions cut 2 bases from V and 3 bases from J, with 10 bases between. Looked up from germline, CDR1 is LNHDA and CDR2 is SQIVND (reference sequence). CDR3 residues: CASSIISGDYGYTF. In DNA form, the CDR3 reads TGTGCCAGTAGTATAATATCAGGGGACTATGGCTACACCTTC. The full variable domain, rest sourced from reference TRBV19 and TRBJ1-2, is DGGITQSPKYLFRKEGQNVTLSCEQNLNHDAMYWYRQDPGQGLRLIYYSQIVNDFQKGDIAEGYSVSREKKESFPLTVTSAQKNPTAFYLCASSIISGDYGYTFGSGTRLTVV.

J is TRBJ2-2 and V is TRBV19; 9 bases map to TRBD2. The V gene's germline CDR1 is LNHDA and CDR2 SQIVND (reference sequence). V trimming: 4 bases; J trimming: 5 bases; junction bases outside the gene matches: 5. The CDR3 spans 15 residues. The CDR3 spells CASSTSGTLTGELFF. Written as DNA, the CDR3 is TGTGCCAGTAGTACTAGCGGGACCCTTACCGGGGAGCTGTTTTTT. The full variable domain, in which reference TRBV19 and TRBJ2-2 provide the parts outside the CDR3, is DGGITQSPKYLFRKEGQNVTLSCEQNLNHDAMYWYRQDPGQGLRLIYYSQIVNDFQKGDIAEGYSVSREKKESFPLTVTSAQKNPTAFYLCASSTSGTLTGELFFGEGSRLTVL.

This chain joins TRBV30 and TRBJ2-7, with D perhaps matching TRBD1 or TRBD2 (5 bases each). Trimming took off 3 bases at V and 6 bases at J, with 12 bases between the two ends. In germline, CDR1 is GTSNPN, CDR2 SVGIG (reference sequence). The CDR3 totals 12 residues. The CDR3, as DNA: TGTGCCTGGAGCCCAACTAGGGGCGAGCAGTACTTC. Translating gives CAWSPTRGEQYF.

This chain links TRBV28 with TRBJ1-6; TRBD1 aligns across 9 bases. The CDR3 runs 16 residues. The germline gives CDR1 MDHEN, CDR2 SYDVKM. V lost 5 bases to trimming and J lost 10 bases; unmatched junction nucleotides: 12. CDR3 nucleotide sequence: TGTGCCAGCAGTCCAGGGGACAGGGACTCGGGGTCACCCCTCCACTTT. Translation: CASSPGDRDSGSPLHF.

This clone was seen a single time. The chain recombines TRBV5-8 with TRBJ2-7; D may be TRBD1 (6 bases). The CDR3 is 17 residues long. Germline lookup yields CDR1 SGHTS and CDR2 YDEGEE. Between the trimmed V and J ends, which lost 2 bases and 1 base, there was a span of 19 bases. The DNA for the CDR3 is TGTGCCAGCAGCTTCCCCCCGCAGGGGCGACTATCCTACGAGCAGTACTTC. Amino acids: CASSFPPQGRLSYEQYF.

This sequence joins TRBV7-8 and TRBJ2-2, with TRBD1 matching over 7 bases. Looked up from germline, CDR1 is SGHVS and CDR2 is FQNEAQ. Unmatched junction bases numbered 5, after V lost 5 bases and J lost 5 bases. CDR3 length equals 14 residues. The CDR3 DNA follows: TGTGCCAGCAGCGTACAGACAGGGACCGGGGAGCTGTTTTTT. It is translated as CASSVQTGTGELFF. Looking up the rest from reference TRBV7-8 and TRBJ2-2 gives the full variable domain: GAGVSQSPRYKVAKRGQDVALRCDPISGHVSLFWYQQALGQGPEFLTYFQNEAQLDKSGLPSDRFFAERPEGSVSTLKIQRTQQEDSAVYLCASSVQTGTGELFFGEGSRLTVL.

V is TRBV25-1 and J is TRBJ2-3; unclear D gene. Germline-derived CDR1 and CDR2 are MGHDK and SYGVNS. The germline V and J ends were trimmed by 4 bases and 2 bases, with 10 bases remaining between them. This CDR3 is built from 14 residues. CDR3 DNA sequence: TGTGCCAGCAGTGGGTTTGGCGACACAGATACGCAGTATTTT. Protein sequence: CASSGFGDTDTQYF.

The chain uses TRBV9 and TRBJ2-3, with D perhaps TRBD2 (6 bases). This CDR3 is built from 16 residues. Germline assignment: CDR1 SGDLS and CDR2 YYNGEE. V lost 0 bases, J lost 5 bases, and 16 bases lay in between. The CDR3: CASSVEGRDGVDTQYF. The CDR3, as DNA: TGTGCCAGCAGCGTAGAGGGGCGGGACGGGGTAGATACGCAGTATTTT.

This chain uses TRBV7-2 with TRBJ1-1, with unresolved D. Trimming shortened V by 1 base and J by 5 bases, and 11 bases separated the two germline ends. CDR3 length equals 14 residues. Germline V gene data show CDR1 as SGHTA and CDR2 as FQGNSA. The CDR3 nucleotides are TGTGCCAGCAGCTTAGGGGAGTATGGAACTGAAGCTTTCTTT. The encoded protein is CASSLGEYGTEAFF.

V and J are TRBV3-1 (or the pseudogene TRBV3-2) and TRBJ2-7; no clear D. Germline V gene data show CDR1 as LGHDT and CDR2 as YNNKEL (reference sequence). This CDR3 comprises 14 residues. V lost 3 bases and J lost 2, with 11 bases in between. The CDR3 protein is CASSQAGRPYEQYF. The CDR3 DNA is TGTGCCAGCAGCCAGGCAGGAAGACCCTACGAGCAGTACTTC.

V is TRBV15 and J is TRBJ2-5, with a weak D call TRBD2 (6 bases). The CDR3 runs 16 residues. In germline, CDR1 is LNHNV, CDR2 YYDKDF (reference sequence). Trimming took 0 bases from V and 3 from J, leaving 14 bases between them. This chain's CDR3 is CATSRELTGTEETQYF. CDR3 nucleotide sequence: TGTGCCACCAGCAGAGAATTAACCGGGACTGAAGAGACCCAGTACTTC.

This sequence joins TRBV7-9 and TRBJ2-5; 13 bases map to TRBD2. V gave up 2 bases and J gave up 5 bases; unmatched junction bases: 5. Germline V gene sequence: CDR1 SEHNR, CDR2 FQNEAQ (reference sequence). CDR3 length: 16 residues. The CDR3 protein is CASSLTSGRALETQYF. Written as DNA, the CDR3 is TGTGCCAGCAGCTTAACTAGCGGGAGGGCCTTGGAGACCCAGTACTTC. The complete variable domain, with remaining parts taken from reference TRBV7-9 and TRBJ2-5, reads DTGVSQNPRHKITKRGQNVTFRCDPISEHNRLYWYRQTLGQGPEFLTYFQNEAQLEKSRLLSDRFSAERPKGSFSTLEIQRTEQGDSAMYLCASSLTSGRALETQYFGPGTRLLVL.

The table lists this clone with a few counts. The CDR3 spells CAIRQGENYGYTF. DNA for the CDR3: TGTGCCATACGACAGGGTGAGAACTATGGCTACACCTTC. The V call is TRBV10-3, the J call TRBJ1-2; 7 bases are a match to TRBD1. J gave up 2 bases and V 9 bases, and 6 bases lay outside the gene matches. This CDR3 region has 13 residues. Per the germline V gene, CDR1 is ENHRY and CDR2 is SYGVKD.

The chain joins TRBV5-1 to TRBJ1-1, with TRBD1 matching 11 bases. This CDR3 contains 13 residues. The V gene's germline CDR1 is SGHRS and CDR2 YFSETQ. With V trimmed by 4 bases and J by 4 bases, 0 bases remained unmatched. CDR3 amino acids: CASSGTGGTEAFF. In DNA form, the CDR3 reads TGCGCCAGCAGCGGGACAGGGGGCACTGAAGCTTTCTTT.

The chain has TRBV7-2 and TRBJ2-7, with D tentatively TRBD2 (5 bases). The CDR3 extends over 16 amino acids. V was cut by 5 bases and J by 0 bases, with 17 bases left in between. Per the germline V gene, CDR1 is SGHTA and CDR2 is FQGNSA. The CDR3 nucleotides are TGTGCCAGCAGCGACGCGGACTTAGCTAGCTCCTACGAGCAGTACTTC. Translation gives CASSDADLASSYEQYF.

The rearrangement links TRBV19 to TRBJ1-4, with D unresolved. CDR1 and CDR2 from the germline V gene are LNHDA and SQIVND (reference sequence). The germline V and J ends were trimmed by 1 base and 8 bases, with 8 bases remaining between them. This CDR3 is 13 amino acids long. The CDR3 loop is CASSIGLGEKLFF. CDR3 in DNA: TGTGCCAGTAGTATAGGACTAGGGGAAAAACTGTTTTTT.

The CDR3 coding sequence is TGTGCCAGCAGCTTAGCACGGCTAGCGGAAGATACGCAGTATTTT. Its translation is CASSLARLAEDTQYF. The chain recombines TRBV7-4 with TRBJ2-3; TRBD2 agrees at 7 bases. Germline CDR1 reads SGHVT; CDR2 reads SQSDAQ. V dropped 0 bases and J dropped 5; count of bases not matched to a gene: 5. The CDR3 runs to 15 residues. Drawing the rest from reference TRBV7-4 and TRBJ2-3, the complete variable domain is GAGVSQSPRYKVAKRGRDVALRCDSISGHVTLYWYRQTLGQGSEVLTYSQSDAQRDKSGRPSGRFSAERPERSVSTLKIQRTEQGDSAVYLCASSLARLAEDTQYFGPGTRLTVL.

The rearrangement links TRBV28 to TRBJ1-2; D is unclear. CDR3 length equals 14 residues. In germline, CDR1 is MDHEN, CDR2 SYDVKM. V was clipped by 4 bases and J by 5 bases, with 14 bases between them. In DNA, the CDR3 is TGTGCCAGCAGTTCCTCCCCTCCTCCATATGGCTACACCTTC. Its protein product is CASSSSPPPYGYTF.

This chain links TRBV7-2 with TRBJ1-1; D is perhaps TRBD1 (6 bases). The CDR3 is 16 amino acids. Per germline, CDR1 SGHTA and CDR2 FQGNSA. V dropped 4 bases and J dropped 5 bases, with 20 bases sitting between them. Written as DNA, the CDR3 is TGTGCCAGCAGCTACAGAGCAGGACAGCGAAGGACTGAAGCTTTCTTT. Translating it yields CASSYRAGQRRTEAFF. The entire variable domain, with the rest obtained from reference TRBV7-2 and TRBJ1-1, is as follows: GAGVSQSPSNKVTEKGKDVELRCDPISGHTALYWYRQSLGQGLEFLIYFQGNSAPDKSGLPSDRFSAERTGGSVSTLTIQRTQQEDSAVYLCASSYRAGQRRTEAFFGQGTRLTVV.

The chain links TRBV7-2 to TRBJ2-3, with D uncertain. CDR3 length: 15 amino acids. The germline gives CDR1 SGHTA, CDR2 FQGNSA. Trimming removed 5 bases from V and 0 bases from J, with 12 bases in between. This CDR3 is CASSPIGPSTDTQYF. The CDR3 DNA is TGTGCCAGCAGCCCAATCGGCCCGAGCACAGATACGCAGTATTTT.

The chain couples TRBV7-7 to TRBJ2-7; TRBD2 might be the D (6 bases). Per germline, CDR1 SSHAT and CDR2 FNYEAQ (reference sequence). The CDR3 covers 12 residues. Trimming pared 6 bases from V and 9 bases from J, leaving 15 bases between. The CDR3 region has the DNA TGTGCCAGCAGTACAGAGGCGGGAAGGCAGTACTTC. Translating it yields CASSTEAGRQYF. The variable domain in full, with the rest retrieved from reference TRBV7-7 and TRBJ2-7, is GAGVSQSPRYKVTKRGQDVTLRCDPISSHATLYWYQQALGQGPEFLTYFNYEAQPDKSGLPSDRFSAERPEGSISTLTIQRTEQRDSAMYRCASSTEAGRQYFGPGTRLTVT.